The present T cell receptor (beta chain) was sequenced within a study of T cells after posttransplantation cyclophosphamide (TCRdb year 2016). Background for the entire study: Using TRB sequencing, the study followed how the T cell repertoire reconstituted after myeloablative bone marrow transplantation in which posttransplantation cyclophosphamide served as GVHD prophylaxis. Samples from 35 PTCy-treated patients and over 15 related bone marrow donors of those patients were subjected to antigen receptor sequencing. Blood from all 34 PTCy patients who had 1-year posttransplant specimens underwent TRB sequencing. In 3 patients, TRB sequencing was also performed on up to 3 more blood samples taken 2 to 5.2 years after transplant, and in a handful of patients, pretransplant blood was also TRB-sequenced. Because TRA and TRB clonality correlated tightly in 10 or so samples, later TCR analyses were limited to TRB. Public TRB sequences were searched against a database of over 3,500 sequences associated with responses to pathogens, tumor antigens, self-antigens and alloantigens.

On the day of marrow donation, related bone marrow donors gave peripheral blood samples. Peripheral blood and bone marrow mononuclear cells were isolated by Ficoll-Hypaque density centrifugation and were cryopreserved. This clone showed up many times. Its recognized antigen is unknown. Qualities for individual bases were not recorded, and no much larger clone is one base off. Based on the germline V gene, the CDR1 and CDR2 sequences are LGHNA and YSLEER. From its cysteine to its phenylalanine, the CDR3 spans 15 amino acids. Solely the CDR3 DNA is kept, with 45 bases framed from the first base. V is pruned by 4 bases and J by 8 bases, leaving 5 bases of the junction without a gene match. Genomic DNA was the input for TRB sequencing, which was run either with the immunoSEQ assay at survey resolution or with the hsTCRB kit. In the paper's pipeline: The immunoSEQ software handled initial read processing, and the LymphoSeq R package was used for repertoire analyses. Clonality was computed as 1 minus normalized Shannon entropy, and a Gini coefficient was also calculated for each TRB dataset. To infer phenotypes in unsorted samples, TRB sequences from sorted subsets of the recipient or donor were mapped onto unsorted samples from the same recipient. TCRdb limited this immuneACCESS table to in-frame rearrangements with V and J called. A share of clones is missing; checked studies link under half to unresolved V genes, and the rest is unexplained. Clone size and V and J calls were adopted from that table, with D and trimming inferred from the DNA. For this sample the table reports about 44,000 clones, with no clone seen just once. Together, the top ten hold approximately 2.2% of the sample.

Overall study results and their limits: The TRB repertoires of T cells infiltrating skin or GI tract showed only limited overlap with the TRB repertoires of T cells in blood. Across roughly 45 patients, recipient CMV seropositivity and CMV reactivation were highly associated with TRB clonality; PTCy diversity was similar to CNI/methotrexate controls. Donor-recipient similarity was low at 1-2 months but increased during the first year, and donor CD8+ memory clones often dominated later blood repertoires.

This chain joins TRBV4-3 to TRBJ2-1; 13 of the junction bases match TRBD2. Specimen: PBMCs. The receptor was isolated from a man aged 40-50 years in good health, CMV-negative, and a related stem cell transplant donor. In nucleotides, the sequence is TGCGCCAGCAGCCCGGGGACTAGCGGGACGGATGAGCAGTTCTTC. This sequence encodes CASSPGTSGTDEQFF.